The 22 T cell receptor beta chains below were found in one sample sequenced in a study of control samples from healthy donors and cancer patients. Clones were read by immunoSEQ multiplex PCR, and TCRdb kept only the in-frame ones, dropping some. The sample includes roughly 400,000 clones, 75% to 95% of them seen just once. The sequenced material came from PBMCs. The receptors shown here come from a man aged 40-55 years with head and neck cancer.

V gene TRBV5-1 combines with J gene TRBJ2-5; maybe TRBD1 (6 bases). Trimming cost V 3 bases and J 0 bases, with 9 bases left between them. The CDR3 has 14 amino acids. Germline loops: CDR1 SGHRS, CDR2 YFSETQ. CDR3 amino acids: CASSYTGNQETQYF. DNA for the CDR3: TGCGCCAGCAGCTATACAGGGAACCAAGAGACCCAGTACTTC.

V is TRBV11-1 and J is TRBJ2-7; 9 positions agree with TRBD1. The CDR3 is 16 residues long. Germline values: CDR1 SGHAT, CDR2 FQDESV (reference sequence). V lost 5 bases and J lost 5; bases outside the gene matches: 13. DNA of the CDR3: TGTGCCAGCAGCCAAAGTACCGGGACAGGGTCCGACGAGCAGTACTTC. Encoded protein: CASSQSTGTGSDEQYF.

The chain carries TRBV19 and TRBJ2-1, with D unclear. V was clipped by 9 bases and J by 4 bases, with 7 bases between them. This CDR3 comprises 11 residues. Per the germline V gene, CDR1 is LNHDA and CDR2 is SQIVND (reference sequence). CDR3 bases: TGTGCCAGGCAGAAGTACAATGAGCAGTTCTTC. Translation: CARQKYNEQFF.

J is TRBJ1-1 and V is TRBV24-1, with 8 bases aligning to TRBD1. V was clipped by 7 bases and J by 0 bases; unmatched bases: 9. The CDR3 is 16 amino acids. Germline loops: CDR1 KGHDR, CDR2 SFDVKD. The CDR3 bases are TGTGCCACCAGGGACAGGGTCGGGTCCATGAACACTGAAGCTTTCTTT. It encodes CATRDRVGSMNTEAFF.

The rearrangement uses TRBV18 and TRBJ2-7; a weak D match, TRBD1 (6 bases). The CDR3 has 12 amino acids. V gave up 4 bases and J gave up 9 bases, with 13 bases separating them. The germline CDR1 and CDR2 sequences are KGHSH and LQKENI. CDR3 sequence (DNA): TGTGCCAGCTCACGGCCTCAGGGGAGGCAGTACTTC. This encodes CASSRPQGRQYF.

This chain joins TRBV15 and TRBJ2-5, with 9 bases identical to TRBD2. V lost 4 bases, J lost 5 bases, and 5 bases stayed unmatched. The CDR3 runs 14 residues. Germline V CDR1 and CDR2: LNHNV, YYDKDF (reference sequence). DNA for the CDR3: TGTGCCACCAGCATCGGACTAGCGCAGGAGACCCAGTACTTC. Translated: CATSIGLAQETQYF.

The V and J genes are TRBV2 and TRBJ1-4; 10 bases align to TRBD1. J gave up 7 bases and V 6 bases, and 5 bases lay outside the gene matches. CDR1 is SNHLY and CDR2 is FYNNEI in the germline V gene. The CDR3 totals 14 residues. The CDR3 loop is CASRPGQGTEKLFF. In DNA, the CDR3 is TGTGCCAGCAGACCGGGACAGGGGACTGAAAAACTGTTTTTT. Looking up the rest from reference TRBV2 and TRBJ1-4 gives the full variable domain: EPEVTQTPSHQVTQMGQEVILRCVPISNHLYFYWYRQILGQKVEFLVSFYNNEISEKSEIFDDQFSVERPDGSNFTLKIRSTKLEDSAMYFCASRPGQGTEKLFFGSGTQLSVL.

V usage is TRBV3-1 (or the pseudogene TRBV3-2) and J usage is TRBJ1-4; D is ambiguous. CDR1 LGHDT and CDR2 YNNKEL come from the germline V gene (reference sequence). CDR3 size: 15 residues. V lost 3 bases to trimming and J lost 7 bases, with 15 bases between them. The CDR3 sequence: CASSQTALKGEKLFF. The CDR3 region has the DNA TGTGCCAGCAGCCAGACTGCGTTAAAAGGTGAAAAACTGTTTTTT.

V usage is TRBV7-6 and J usage is TRBJ2-7; D is undetermined. Germline V gives CDR1 SGHVS, CDR2 FNYEAQ. This CDR3 is 13 amino acids long. The germline V and J ends were trimmed by 5 bases and 1 base, with 9 bases remaining between them. The DNA of the CDR3 is TGTGCCAGCAGCCGCCTGGAGTCCTACGAGCAGTACTTC. It translates to CASSRLESYEQYF.

This clone has just a few counts. This sequence joins TRBV6-5 and TRBJ2-7; D possibly matches TRBD1 or TRBD2 (7 bases each). This CDR3 is built from 15 residues. The germline V gene has CDR1 MNHEY and CDR2 SVGAGI. The ends were cut back, 5 bases at V and 3 bases at J, with 17 bases in the middle. The CDR3 DNA follows: TGTGCCAGCAGTAGAGACAGGGCGGGAGACTACGAGCAGTACTTC. This translates into CASSRDRAGDYEQYF.

The chain recombines TRBV30 with TRBJ1-4, with a tentative D call TRBD1 (5 bases). V was pared by 6 bases and J by 15 bases, with 20 bases between. Germline V lookup: CDR1 GTSNPN, CDR2 SVGIG (reference sequence). The CDR3 is 12 residues long. The CDR3 coding sequence is TGTGCCTGCTGGGAGGGGATTAAAGGAGTGTTTTTT. Its translation is CACWEGIKGVFF.

A note on this clone: Other DNA sequences of this sample code for an identical CDR3. The chain carries TRBV7-2 and TRBJ1-1; D is ambiguous. Germline CDR1 reads SGHTA; CDR2 reads FQGNSA. Trimming took off 4 bases at V and 1 base at J, with 7 bases between the two ends. CDR3 length equals 13 residues. The CDR3 bases are TGTGCCAGCAGCTATAGGCGGAACACTGAAGCTTTCTTT. Encoded protein: CASSYRRNTEAFF.

This rearrangement joins TRBV3-1 (or the pseudogene TRBV3-2) to TRBJ2-4; D not resolved. CDR1 and CDR2 from the germline V gene are LGHDT and YNNKEL (reference sequence). Trimming stripped 3 bases from V and 0 bases from J, with 9 bases between. The CDR3 contains 15 residues. CDR3 sequence: CASSHQALAKNIQYF. DNA for the CDR3: TGTGCCAGCAGCCACCAGGCCTTAGCCAAAAACATTCAGTACTTC.

The chain couples TRBV28 to TRBJ1-5; 8 bases agree with TRBD1. This CDR3 region has 13 residues. Germline values: CDR1 MDHEN, CDR2 SYDVKM. V dropped 8 bases and J dropped 4; count of bases not matched to a gene: 4. CDR3: CASHGQGNQPQHF. The CDR3 nucleotides read TGTGCCAGCCACGGACAGGGTAATCAGCCCCAGCATTTT.

The table lists this clone with a few counts. The chain recombines TRBV3-1 (or the pseudogene TRBV3-2) with TRBJ2-5; D is unresolved. Trimming shortened V by 3 bases and J by 5 bases, and 7 bases separated the two germline ends. The CDR3 has 12 residues. Germline assignment: CDR1 LGHDT and CDR2 YNNKEL (reference sequence). The CDR3 spells CASSQLGETQYF. The CDR3 region has the DNA TGTGCCAGCAGCCAGCTTGGGGAGACCCAGTACTTC.

CDR3 amino acids: CASSLVPGGNTEAFF. The CDR3 region has the DNA TGTGCCAGCAGCTTAGTTCCAGGAGGAAACACTGAAGCTTTCTTT. The genes are TRBV11-3 and TRBJ1-1; no reliable D call. Trimming stripped 1 base from V and 2 bases from J, with 11 bases between. The CDR3 consists of 15 residues. Germline V lookup: CDR1 SGHNT, CDR2 YENEEA.

Note on this clone: This CDR3 is also generated by other DNA sequences in the sample. V usage is TRBV6-5 and J usage is TRBJ1-1, with 7 bases that match TRBD1. The CDR3 spans 14 residues. In germline, CDR1 is MNHEY, CDR2 SVGAGI. Losses at the gene ends were 2 bases for V and 1 base for J; bases not matched to a gene: 1. DNA of the CDR3: TGTGCCAGCAGTTACGACAGGGCGAACACTGAAGCTTTCTTT. Translating gives CASSYDRANTEAFF.

V usage is TRBV4-1 and J usage is TRBJ1-2, with no clear D. The germline V gene encodes CDR1 MGHRA and CDR2 YSYEKL. V was cut by 0 bases and J by 4 bases, with 9 bases left in between. The CDR3 extends over 14 amino acids. CDR3 sequence reads: CASSQEEGFYGYTF. In DNA form, the CDR3 reads TGCGCCAGCAGCCAAGAAGAAGGGTTCTATGGCTACACCTTC.

The rearrangement joins TRBV24-1 to TRBJ2-1; D call uncertain. Per germline, CDR1 KGHDR and CDR2 SFDVKD. CDR3 length: 11 residues. Between the trimmed V and J ends, which lost 6 bases and 4 bases, there was a span of 3 bases. In DNA, the CDR3 is TGTGCCACCAGTACGTACAATGAGCAGTTCTTC. Its protein product is CATSTYNEQFF.

J is TRBJ2-7 and V is TRBV6-5; 9 positions match TRBD1. The CDR3 consists of 14 residues. Germline V gene sequence: CDR1 MNHEY, CDR2 SVGAGI. Trimming removed 6 bases from V and 7 bases from J; junction bases left unmatched: 10. The CDR3 DNA reads TGTGCCAGCAGCCGCGCGGGACAGGGTAAAGAGCAGTACTTC. This sequence encodes CASSRAGQGKEQYF.

The V gene is TRBV7-8, the J gene TRBJ2-1; TRBD2 matches at 10 bases. CDR1 and CDR2 from the germline V gene are SGHVS and FQNEAQ. The junction had 5 bases not matched to a gene; V was cut back by 0 bases and J by 9 bases. The CDR3 runs to 15 residues. CDR3 sequence: CASSLATSGTSEQFF. Written as DNA, the CDR3 is TGTGCCAGCAGCTTAGCTACTAGCGGGACGAGTGAGCAGTTCTTC.

The chain is built from TRBV10-3 and TRBJ2-1; possibly TRBD1 for D (5 bases). Germline V gene data show CDR1 as ENHRY and CDR2 as SYGVKD. Trimming removed 7 bases from V and 7 bases from J, with 26 bases in between. The CDR3 loop spans 17 amino acids. CDR3 in amino acids: CAIKGLESPVLGNEQFF. DNA for the CDR3: TGTGCCATCAAGGGGCTTGAGAGCCCCGTCTTGGGGAATGAGCAGTTCTTC.